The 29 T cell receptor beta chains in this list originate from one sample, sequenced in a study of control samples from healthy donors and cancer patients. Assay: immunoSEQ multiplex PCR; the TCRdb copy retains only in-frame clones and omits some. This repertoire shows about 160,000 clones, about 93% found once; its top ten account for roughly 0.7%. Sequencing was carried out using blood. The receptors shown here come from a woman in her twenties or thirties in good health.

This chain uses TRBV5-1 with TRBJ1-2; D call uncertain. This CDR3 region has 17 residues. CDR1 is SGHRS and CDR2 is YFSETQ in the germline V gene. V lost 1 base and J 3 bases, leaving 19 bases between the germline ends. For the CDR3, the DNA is TGCGCCAGCAGCTTGAACCTTGTTGGGGTCGGGCACTATGGCTACACCTTC. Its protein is CASSLNLVGVGHYGYTF.

CDR3 in DNA: TGCAGTGCTAGAGCCCGTGAGACCCAGTACTTC. Translating gives CSARARETQYF. The V and J genes are TRBV20-1 and TRBJ2-5; D unresolved. This CDR3 comprises 11 residues. The germline V gene has CDR1 DFQATT and CDR2 SNEGSKA (reference sequence). Trimming removed 1 base from V and 5 bases from J, with 5 bases in between.

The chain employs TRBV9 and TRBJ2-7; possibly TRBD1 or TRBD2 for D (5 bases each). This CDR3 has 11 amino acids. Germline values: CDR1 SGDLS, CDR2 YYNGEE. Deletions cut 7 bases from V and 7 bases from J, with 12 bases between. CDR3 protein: CASGDGWEQYF. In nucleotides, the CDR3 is TGTGCCAGCGGGGACGGGTGGGAGCAGTACTTC.

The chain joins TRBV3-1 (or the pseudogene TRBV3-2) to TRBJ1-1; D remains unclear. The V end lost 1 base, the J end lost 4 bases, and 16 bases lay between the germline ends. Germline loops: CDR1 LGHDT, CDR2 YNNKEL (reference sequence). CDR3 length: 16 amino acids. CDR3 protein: CASSQGLGLLRTEAFF. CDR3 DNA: TGTGCCAGCAGCCAAGGATTGGGGTTATTGCGCACTGAAGCTTTCTTT.

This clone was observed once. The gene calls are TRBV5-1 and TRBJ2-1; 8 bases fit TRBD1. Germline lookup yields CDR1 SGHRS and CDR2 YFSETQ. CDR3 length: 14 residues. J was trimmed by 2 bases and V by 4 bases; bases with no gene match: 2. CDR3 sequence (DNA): TGCGCCAGCAGCACGGGACAGGCCTACAATGAGCAGTTCTTC. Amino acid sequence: CASSTGQAYNEQFF.

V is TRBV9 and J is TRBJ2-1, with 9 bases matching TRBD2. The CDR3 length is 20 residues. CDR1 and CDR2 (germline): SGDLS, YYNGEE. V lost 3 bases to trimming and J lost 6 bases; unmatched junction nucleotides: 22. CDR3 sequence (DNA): TGTGCCAGCAGCGGAGGGCATTCCCGTAGCGGGAGAGTCCTTTTCAATGAGCAGTTCTTC. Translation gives CASSGGHSRSGRVLFNEQFF.

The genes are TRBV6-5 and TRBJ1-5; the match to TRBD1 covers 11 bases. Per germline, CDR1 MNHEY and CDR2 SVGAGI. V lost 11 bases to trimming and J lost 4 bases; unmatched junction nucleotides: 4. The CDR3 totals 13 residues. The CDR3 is CAEGQGGNQPQHF. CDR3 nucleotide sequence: TGTGCCGAGGGACAGGGGGGAAATCAGCCCCAGCATTTT.

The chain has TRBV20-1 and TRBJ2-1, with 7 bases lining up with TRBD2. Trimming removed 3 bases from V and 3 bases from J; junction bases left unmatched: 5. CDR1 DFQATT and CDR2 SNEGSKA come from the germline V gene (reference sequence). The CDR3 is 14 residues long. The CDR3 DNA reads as TGCAGTGCTAGTGGAGCGGGACTCTACAATGAGCAGTTCTTC. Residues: CSASGAGLYNEQFF.

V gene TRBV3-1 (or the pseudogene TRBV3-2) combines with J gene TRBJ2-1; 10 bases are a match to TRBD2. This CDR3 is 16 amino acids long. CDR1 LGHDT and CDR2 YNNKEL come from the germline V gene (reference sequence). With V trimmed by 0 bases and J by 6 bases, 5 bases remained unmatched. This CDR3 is CASSQDRLAGVNEQFF. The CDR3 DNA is TGTGCCAGCAGCCAAGATAGGCTAGCGGGAGTCAATGAGCAGTTCTTC.

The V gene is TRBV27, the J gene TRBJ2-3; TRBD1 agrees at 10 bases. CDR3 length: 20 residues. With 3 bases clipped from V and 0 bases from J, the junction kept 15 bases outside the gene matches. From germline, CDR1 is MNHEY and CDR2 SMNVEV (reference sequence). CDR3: CASSLWGQGLSPSSTDTQYF. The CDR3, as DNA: TGTGCCAGCAGTTTGTGGGGACAGGGGCTCTCCCCTTCTAGCACAGATACGCAGTATTTT.

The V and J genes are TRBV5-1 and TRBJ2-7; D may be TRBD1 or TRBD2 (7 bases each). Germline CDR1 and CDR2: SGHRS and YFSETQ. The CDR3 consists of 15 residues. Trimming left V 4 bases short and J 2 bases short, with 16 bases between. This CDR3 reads CASSPSGGVAYEQYF. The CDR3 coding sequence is TGCGCCAGCAGCCCCTCAGGGGGGGTAGCCTACGAGCAGTACTTC.

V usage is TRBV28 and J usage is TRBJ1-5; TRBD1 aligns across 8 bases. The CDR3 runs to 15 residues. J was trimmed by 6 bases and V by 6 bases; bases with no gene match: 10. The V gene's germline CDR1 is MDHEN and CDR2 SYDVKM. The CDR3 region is CASSSSGQGAQPQHF. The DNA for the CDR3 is TGTGCCAGCAGCTCCTCAGGACAGGGCGCTCAGCCCCAGCATTTT.

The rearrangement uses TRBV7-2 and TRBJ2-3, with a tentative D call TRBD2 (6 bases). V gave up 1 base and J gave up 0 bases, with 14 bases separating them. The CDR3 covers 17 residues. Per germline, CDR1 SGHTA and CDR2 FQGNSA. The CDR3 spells CASSLGPSATSTDTQYF. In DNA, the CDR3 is TGTGCCAGCAGCTTAGGCCCTAGCGCCACTAGCACAGATACGCAGTATTTT.

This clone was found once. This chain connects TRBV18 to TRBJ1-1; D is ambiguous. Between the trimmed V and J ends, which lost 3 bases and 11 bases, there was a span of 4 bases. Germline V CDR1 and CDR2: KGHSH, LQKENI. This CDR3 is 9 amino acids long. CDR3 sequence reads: CASSPGAFF. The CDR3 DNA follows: TGTGCCAGCTCACCTGGGGCTTTCTTT. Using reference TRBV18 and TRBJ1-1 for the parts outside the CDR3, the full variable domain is NAGVMQNPRHLVRRRGQEARLRCSPMKGHSHVYWYRQLPEEGLKFMVYLQKENIIDESGMPKERFSAEFPKEGPSILRIQQVVRGDSAAYFCASSPGAFFGQGTRLTVV.

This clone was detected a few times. The CDR3 loop reads CASSLIGDREDGYTF. CDR3 nucleotides: TGTGCCAGCAGCTTGATCGGAGACAGGGAGGATGGCTACACCTTC. This chain joins TRBV7-9 and TRBJ1-2; 7 bases map to TRBD1. J lost 6 bases, V lost 3 bases, and 10 bases had no gene match. The CDR3 length is 15 residues. CDR1 SEHNR and CDR2 FQNEAQ come from the germline V gene (reference sequence).

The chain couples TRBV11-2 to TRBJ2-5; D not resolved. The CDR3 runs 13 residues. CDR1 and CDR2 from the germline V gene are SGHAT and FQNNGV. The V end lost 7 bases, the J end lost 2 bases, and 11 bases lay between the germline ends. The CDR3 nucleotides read TGTGCCAGCACCCTGGTTAGGCAAGAGACCCAGTACTTC. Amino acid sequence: CASTLVRQETQYF.

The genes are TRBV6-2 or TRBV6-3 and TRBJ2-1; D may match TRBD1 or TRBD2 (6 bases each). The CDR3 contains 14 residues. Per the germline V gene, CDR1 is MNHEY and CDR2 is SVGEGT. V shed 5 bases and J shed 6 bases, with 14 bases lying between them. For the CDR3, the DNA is TGTGCCAGCAGTACCGACAGGCGGGGCAATGAGCAGTTCTTC. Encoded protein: CASSTDRRGNEQFF.

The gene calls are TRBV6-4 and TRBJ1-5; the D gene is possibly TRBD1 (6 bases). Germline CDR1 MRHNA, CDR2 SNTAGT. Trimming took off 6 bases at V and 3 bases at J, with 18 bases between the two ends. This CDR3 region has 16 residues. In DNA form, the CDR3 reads TGTGCCAGCAGATTGACAGGAGGGACTACCAATCAGCCCCAGCATTTT. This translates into CASRLTGGTTNQPQHF.

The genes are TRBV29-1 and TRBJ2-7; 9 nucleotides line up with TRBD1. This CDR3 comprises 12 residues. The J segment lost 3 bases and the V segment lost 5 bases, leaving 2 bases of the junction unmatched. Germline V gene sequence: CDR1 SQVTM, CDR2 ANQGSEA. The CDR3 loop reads CSVLGQGYEQYF. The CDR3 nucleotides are TGCAGCGTTTTGGGACAGGGCTACGAGCAGTACTTC.

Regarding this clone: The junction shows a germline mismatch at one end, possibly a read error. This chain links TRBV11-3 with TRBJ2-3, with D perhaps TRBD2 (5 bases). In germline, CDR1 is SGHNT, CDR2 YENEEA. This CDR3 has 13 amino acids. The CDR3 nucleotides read TGTGCCAGCAGCATTCGTCCAGGAGGTCTCGTGAATTTT. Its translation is CASSIRPGGLVNF.

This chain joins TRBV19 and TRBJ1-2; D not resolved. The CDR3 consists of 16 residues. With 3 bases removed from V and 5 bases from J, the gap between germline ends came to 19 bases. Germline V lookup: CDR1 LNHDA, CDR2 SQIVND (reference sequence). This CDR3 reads CASSIRPGSEVYGYTF. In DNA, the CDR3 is TGTGCCAGTAGTATTCGGCCCGGGTCAGAGGTTTATGGCTACACCTTC.

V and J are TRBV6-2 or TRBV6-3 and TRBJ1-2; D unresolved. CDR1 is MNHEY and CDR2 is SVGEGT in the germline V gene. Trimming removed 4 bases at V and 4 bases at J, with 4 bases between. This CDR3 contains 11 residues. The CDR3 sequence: CASSSGYGYTF. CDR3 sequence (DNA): TGTGCCAGCAGTTCTGGCTATGGCTACACCTTC.

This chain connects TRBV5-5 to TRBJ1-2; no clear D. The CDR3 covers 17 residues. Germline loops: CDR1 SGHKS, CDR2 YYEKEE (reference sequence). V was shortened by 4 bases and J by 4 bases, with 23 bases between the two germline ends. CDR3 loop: CASSPNPLMVPGYGYTF. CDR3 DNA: TGTGCCAGCAGCCCTAACCCCTTGATGGTACCCGGCTATGGCTACACCTTC.

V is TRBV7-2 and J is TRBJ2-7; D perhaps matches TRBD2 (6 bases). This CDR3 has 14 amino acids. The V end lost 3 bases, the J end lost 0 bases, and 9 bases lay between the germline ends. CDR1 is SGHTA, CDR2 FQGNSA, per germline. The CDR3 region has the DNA TGTGCCAGCAGCTTTTCCGGGGGCTCCTACGAGCAGTACTTC. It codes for CASSFSGGSYEQYF. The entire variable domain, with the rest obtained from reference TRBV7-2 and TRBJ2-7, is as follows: GAGVSQSPSNKVTEKGKDVELRCDPISGHTALYWYRQSLGQGLEFLIYFQGNSAPDKSGLPSDRFSAERTGGSVSTLTIQRTQQEDSAVYLCASSFSGGSYEQYFGPGTRLTVT.

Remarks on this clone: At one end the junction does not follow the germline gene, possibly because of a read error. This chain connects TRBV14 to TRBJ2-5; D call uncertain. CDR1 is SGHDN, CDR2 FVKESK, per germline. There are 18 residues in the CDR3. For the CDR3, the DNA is TGTGCCAGCAGTCAAGTTACCCTCCCTACTTCGTACCAAGAGACCCAGTACTTC. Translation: CASSQVTLPTSYQETQYF.

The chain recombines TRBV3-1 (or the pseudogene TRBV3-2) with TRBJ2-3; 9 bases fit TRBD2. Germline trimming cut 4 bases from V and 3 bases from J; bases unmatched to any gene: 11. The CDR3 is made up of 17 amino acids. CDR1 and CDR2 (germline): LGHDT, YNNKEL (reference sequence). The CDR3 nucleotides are TGTGCCAGCAGCCGCGTTATAGCGGGAGTCTGGACAGATACGCAGTATTTT. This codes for CASSRVIAGVWTDTQYF.

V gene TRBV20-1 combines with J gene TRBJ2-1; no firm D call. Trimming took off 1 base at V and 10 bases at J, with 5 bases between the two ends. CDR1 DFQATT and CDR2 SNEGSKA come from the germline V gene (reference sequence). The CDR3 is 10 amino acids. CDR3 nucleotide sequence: TGCAGTGCTAGAGTCGAAGAGCAGTTCTTC. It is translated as CSARVEEQFF.

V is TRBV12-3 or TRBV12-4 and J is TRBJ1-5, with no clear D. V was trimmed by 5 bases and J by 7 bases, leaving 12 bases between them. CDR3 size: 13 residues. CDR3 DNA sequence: TGTGCCAGCAGTGGGCTCCTTGGCCAGCCCCAGCATTTT. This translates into CASSGLLGQPQHF.

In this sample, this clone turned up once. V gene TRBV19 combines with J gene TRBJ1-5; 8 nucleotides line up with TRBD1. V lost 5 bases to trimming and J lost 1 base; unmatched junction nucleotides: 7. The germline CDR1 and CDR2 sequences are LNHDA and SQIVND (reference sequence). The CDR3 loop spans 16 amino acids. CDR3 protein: CASSPPGQGSNQPQHF. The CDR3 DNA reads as TGTGCCAGTAGTCCCCCCGGACAGGGAAGCAATCAGCCCCAGCATTTT.